Listed below are T cell receptor beta chains from one sample, sequenced in a study of molecular identifiers for immune sequencing clone quantification. Via MiXCR, TCRdb re-called the PCR reads, giving one row per CDR3 protein. The top ten hold roughly 0.81% of the sample, which has about 500,000 distinct CDR3 sequences, about a fifth seen once. Sequenced sample: naive CD8+ T cells from blood, with Jurkat cell RNA spiked in. These receptor sequences come from a human donor in good health. Some libraries in this study had Jurkat cell RNA spiked in. The CDR3 runs from the conserved cysteine through the conserved F or W. The D gene is left open where the match is weak. Rows give clone size only sometimes, using once, few, many, or a class for an expanded clone.

clone_size | j_call | v_call | d_call | cdr3_length | cdr3_nt | cdr3_aa
NA | TRBJ2-3 | TRBV11-2 | NA | 16 | TGTGCCAGCAGCCTTTTCGGGCGGGGCAGCACAGATACGCAGTATTTT | CASSLFGRGSTDTQYF
many | TRBJ2-2 | TRBV29-1 | NA | 12 | TGCAGCGTACAGCTACCAACCGGGGAGCTGTTTTTT | CSVQLPTGELFF
many | TRBJ2-3 | TRBV11-3 | TRBD1 | 14 | TGTGCCAGCAGCCAACGGACAGGAGCAGATACGCAGTATTTT | CASSQRTGADTQYF
many | TRBJ2-5 | TRBV7-2 | NA | 13 | TGTGCCAGCAGCTGGTGGGGGGAAGAGACCCAGTACTTC | CASSWWGEETQYF
NA | TRBJ1-1 | TRBV4-1 | NA | 13 | TGCGCCAGCAGCCAAGATCTTCCCACTGAAGCTTTCTTT | CASSQDLPTEAFF
few | TRBJ1-4 | TRBV12-3/TRBV12-4 | NA | 14 | TGTGCCAGCACCCCCCTCGGGCCGAATGAAAAACTGTTTTTT | CASTPLGPNEKLFF
few | TRBJ2-7 | TRBV27 | TRBD1 | 15 | TGTGCCAGCAGTGAGACAGGGCGGAGGTTACACGAGCAGTACTTC | CASSETGRRLHEQYF
few | TRBJ2-7 | TRBV7-9 | NA | 12 | TGTGCCTCGGAAGGCAGGTTTTACGAGCAGTACTTC | CASEGRFYEQYF
few | TRBJ2-1 | TRBV2 | NA | 15 | TGTGCCAGCAGGCAACGTACAGCGAACTACAATGAGCAGTTCTTC | CASRQRTANYNEQFF
many | TRBJ1-4 | TRBV27 | TRBD1 | 15 | TGTGCCAGCAGTTTTCAAGCAGGGGGGAATGAAAAACTGTTTTTT | CASSFQAGGNEKLFF
NA | TRBJ2-1 | TRBV5-5 | NA | 16 | TGTGCCAGCAGCTTGTTTCGGCAGGGTCCCTACAATGAGCAGTTCTTC | CASSLFRQGPYNEQFF
many | TRBJ2-7 | TRBV7-8 | NA | 13 | TGTGCCAGCAGCTCACTCAGGGGGGACGAGCAGTACTTC | CASSSLRGDEQYF
NA | TRBJ2-1 | TRBV20-1 | NA | 15 | TGCAGTGCTAGACCACGATCGAGGACCTACAATGAGCAGTTCTTC | CSARPRSRTYNEQFF
few | TRBJ1-1 | TRBV13 | NA | 15 | TGTGCCAGCAGCTTAGGCGCAGAACATCGGACTGAAGCTTTCTTT | CASSLGAEHRTEAFF
few | TRBJ2-1 | TRBV4-1 | TRBD2 | 15 | TGCGCCAGCAGCCAAGTAGCGGGGGGGTGCAATGAGCAGTTCTTC | CASSQVAGGCNEQFF
many | TRBJ2-5 | TRBV25-1 | TRBD2 | 13 | TGTGCCAGCAGTCTCGGGACTAAAGAGACCCAGTACTTC | CASSLGTKETQYF
many | TRBJ1-5 | TRBV5-6 | NA | 14 | TGTGCCAGCAGCTGGGGGAGGAGGAATCAGCCCCAGCATTTT | CASSWGRRNQPQHF
NA | TRBJ1-1 | TRBV27 | NA | 15 | TGTGCCAGCAGTCGCGGTGGCTTCATGAACACTGAAGCTTTCTTT | CASSRGGFMNTEAFF
few | TRBJ2-1 | TRBV7-9 | TRBD2 | 16 | TGTGCCAGCAGCACTTCTAGCGGACGAGGATACAATGAGCAGTTCTTC | CASSTSSGRGYNEQFF
few | TRBJ2-7 | TRBV4-2 | TRBD2 | 18 | TGTGCCAGCAGCCAAGAATCGAGGCTAGCGGGAGGGCCCTACGAGCAGTACTTC | CASSQESRLAGGPYEQYF
many | TRBJ1-3 | TRBV20-1 | NA | 14 | TGCAGTGCTAGGGGGACCAACTCTGGAAACACCATATATTTT | CSARGTNSGNTIYF
NA | TRBJ2-7 | TRBV7-9 | NA | 14 | TGTGCCAGCAGCTTAGCAGGTCGGGGCTACAAGCAGTACTTC | CASSLAGRGYKQYF
few | TRBJ1-3 | TRBV29-1 | NA | 12 | TGCAGCGGCGTCCTCTCTGGAAACACCATATATTTT | CSGVLSGNTIYF
many | TRBJ2-1 | TRBV30 | NA | 13 | TGTGCCTGGAGTGAAGGACTCGCGAATGAGCAGTTCTTC | CAWSEGLANEQFF
few | TRBJ1-3 | TRBV5-6 | NA | 14 | TGTGCCAGCATGCAGACAGGTGCTGGAAACACCATATATTTT | CASMQTGAGNTIYF
few | TRBJ2-7 | TRBV2 | NA | 15 | TGTGCCAGCAGCGAGGGACGGGATTACTCCTACGAGCAGTACTTC | CASSEGRDYSYEQYF
few | TRBJ2-7 | TRBV6-2/TRBV6-3 | NA | 13 | TGTGCCACCAGTTCGACTACCCCTTACGAGCAGTACTTC | CATSSTTPYEQYF
NA | TRBJ1-2 | TRBV5-8 | TRBD1 | 12 | TGTGCCAGAGCCGGGACAGAGTATGGCTACACCTTC | CARAGTEYGYTF
NA | TRBJ1-2 | TRBV2 | NA | 14 | TGTGCCAGTACAGACCTTTCCGAAATCTATGGCTACACCTTC | CASTDLSEIYGYTF
few | TRBJ2-1 | TRBV3-1 | NA | 14 | TGTGCCAGCAGCCAAGCGGGGTTTTTCAATGAGCAGTTCTTC | CASSQAGFFNEQFF
many | TRBJ2-5 | TRBV5-1 | NA | 12 | TGCGCCAGCAGGGTTTACCAAGAGACCCAGTACTTC | CASRVYQETQYF
NA | TRBJ2-7 | TRBV7-9 | NA | 13 | TGTGCCAGCAGCCACCAGGGATCTTACGAGCAGTACTTC | CASSHQGSYEQYF
many | TRBJ2-7 | TRBV2 | NA | 16 | TGTGCCAGCAGTGAAGCGCTTCGGCGGAGCTCCTACGAGCAGTACTTC | CASSEALRRSSYEQYF
NA | TRBJ2-7 | TRBV7-2 | NA | 12 | TGTGCCAGCAGCTTATACTTGGACGAGCAGTACTTC | CASSLYLDEQYF
many | TRBJ2-7 | TRBV3-1 | NA | 13 | TGTGCCAGCAGCCAAGGGTTCTCCTACGAGCAGTACTTC | CASSQGFSYEQYF
NA | TRBJ2-1 | TRBV4-3 | TRBD2 | 21 | TGCGCCAGCAGCCAAGTACCATGGGGACTAGCGGGGGGGGCCGGTAGGGATGAGCAGTTCTTC | CASSQVPWGLAGGAGRDEQFF
NA | TRBJ2-1 | TRBV7-6 | TRBD2 | 15 | TGTGCCAGCAGCTTGCGCCTAGCGGGAGCCGAGGGGCAGTTCTTC | CASSLRLAGAEGQFF
many | TRBJ1-1 | TRBV13 | NA | 13 | TGTGCCAGCAGCGACAATGAGAACACTGAAGCTTTCTTT | CASSDNENTEAFF
few | TRBJ1-2 | TRBV30 | NA | 16 | TGTGCCTGGAGTGTAATGATCCCCGTTGCAGAGGATGGCTACACCTTC | CAWSVMIPVAEDGYTF
NA | TRBJ2-3 | TRBV12-3/TRBV12-4 | NA | 15 | TGTGCCAGCAGTTTCTCTCTAGCCACCACAGATACGCAGTATTTT | CASSFSLATTDTQYF
NA | TRBJ1-1 | TRBV9 | NA | 13 | TGTACCAGCCGTAAAGGACAGAACACTGAAGCTTTCTTT | CTSRKGQNTEAFF
NA | TRBJ2-2 | TRBV25-1 | NA | 15 | TGTGCCAGCAGTGAAACCCGGGGTATGAGCGGGGAGCTGTTTTTT | CASSETRGMSGELFF
NA | TRBJ2-7 | TRBV4-1 | TRBD1 | 13 | TGCGCCAGCAGCCACGGACAGGGTGGCGAGCAGTACTTC | CASSHGQGGEQYF
many | TRBJ2-3 | TRBV28 | NA | 14 | TGTGCCAGCAGTTTAAGGGGAATCGAAGATACGCAGTATTTT | CASSLRGIEDTQYF
many | TRBJ1-1 | TRBV7-9 | TRBD1 | 16 | TGTGCCAGCAGACCTCCCGGGACAGGGACGGACACTGAAGCTTTCTTT | CASRPPGTGTDTEAFF
NA | TRBJ2-7 | TRBV20-1 | TRBD2 | 16 | TGCAGTGCTAGGGACCTAGCGGGAGGCCGCTCCTACGAGCAGTACTTC | CSARDLAGGRSYEQYF
many | TRBJ1-1 | TRBV4-1 | NA | 14 | TGCGCCAGCAGCCCGACAGAGATGAACACTGAAGCTTTCTTT | CASSPTEMNTEAFF
many | TRBJ2-1 | TRBV15 | TRBD2 | 16 | TGTGCCACCAGCGCCGGCAGCGGGAGCACCTACAATGAGCAGTTCTTC | CATSAGSGSTYNEQFF